This record looks at one TCR beta chain sequence and its context. Original processing notes: The assay estimated nucleated cells by amplifying reference gene primers. Only in-frame clones appear in the TCRdb table, and some are missing; sequencing was by immunoSEQ multiplex PCR. The V and J calls and the clone size are those of that table, but D and trimming were determined from the DNA. The sample has roughly 120,000 clones; about 85% are singletons. These data belong to a study of blood T cell repertoires in COVID-19. Study at large: Italy, Spain and the United States were the sources of the convalescent and acute COVID-19 samples. T cells, B-cell-depleted T cells, or PBMCs provided the cDNA or gDNA that served as material.

The sequence was obtained from a man in his forties or fifties with acute or convalescent COVID-19. The sequenced sample was peripheral blood.

The CDR3: CATSRGAGMNTEAFF. CDR3 in DNA: TGTGCCACCAGCAGAGGGGCGGGGATGAACACTGAAGCTTTCTTT. The chain couples TRBV15 to TRBJ1-1; D not certain. CDR3 length: 15 amino acids. Trimming took off 1 base at V and 0 bases at J, with 9 bases between the two ends. Germline V lookup: CDR1 LNHNV, CDR2 YYDKDF (reference sequence).